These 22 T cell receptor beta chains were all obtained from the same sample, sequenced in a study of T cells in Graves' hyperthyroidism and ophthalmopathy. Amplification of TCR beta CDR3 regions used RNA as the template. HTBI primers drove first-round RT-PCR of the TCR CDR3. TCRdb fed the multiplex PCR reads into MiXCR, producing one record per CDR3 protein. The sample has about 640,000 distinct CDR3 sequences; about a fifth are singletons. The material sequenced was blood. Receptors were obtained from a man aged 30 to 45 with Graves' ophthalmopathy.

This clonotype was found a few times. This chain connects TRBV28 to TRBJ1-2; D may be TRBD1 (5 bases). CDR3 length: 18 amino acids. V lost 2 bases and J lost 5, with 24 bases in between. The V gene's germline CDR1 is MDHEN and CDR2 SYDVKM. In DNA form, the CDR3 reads TGTGCCAGCAGTTTACACCTGGGGCCGGGGATCGCATTATATGGCTACACCTTC. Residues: CASSLHLGPGIALYGYTF.

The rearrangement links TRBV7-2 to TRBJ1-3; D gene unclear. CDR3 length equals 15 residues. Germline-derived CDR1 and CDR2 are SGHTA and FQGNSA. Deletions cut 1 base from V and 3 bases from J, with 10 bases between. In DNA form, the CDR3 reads TGTGCCAGCAGCTTAGATAAATCTGGTGGAAACACCATATATTTT. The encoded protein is CASSLDKSGGNTIYF.

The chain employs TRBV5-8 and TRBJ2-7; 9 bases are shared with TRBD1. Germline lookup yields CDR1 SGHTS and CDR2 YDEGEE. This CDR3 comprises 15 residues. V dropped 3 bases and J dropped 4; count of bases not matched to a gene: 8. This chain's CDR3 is CASSSTGTGMYEQYF. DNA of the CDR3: TGTGCCAGCAGCTCCACCGGGACAGGGATGTACGAGCAGTACTTC.

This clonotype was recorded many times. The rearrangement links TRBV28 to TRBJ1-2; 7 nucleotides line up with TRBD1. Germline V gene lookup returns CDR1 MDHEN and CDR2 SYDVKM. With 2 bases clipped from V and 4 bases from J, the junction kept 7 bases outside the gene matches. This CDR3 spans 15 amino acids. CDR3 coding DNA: TGTGCCAGCAGTTTAGGCAGGGGGGGCGTCTATGGCTACACCTTC. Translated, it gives CASSLGRGGVYGYTF.

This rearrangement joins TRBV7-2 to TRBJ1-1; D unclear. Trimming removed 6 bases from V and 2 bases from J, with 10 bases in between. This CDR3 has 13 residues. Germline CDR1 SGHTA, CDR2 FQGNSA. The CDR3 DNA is TGTGCCAGCAGACATGTTACAAACACTGAAGCTTTCTTT. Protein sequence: CASRHVTNTEAFF.

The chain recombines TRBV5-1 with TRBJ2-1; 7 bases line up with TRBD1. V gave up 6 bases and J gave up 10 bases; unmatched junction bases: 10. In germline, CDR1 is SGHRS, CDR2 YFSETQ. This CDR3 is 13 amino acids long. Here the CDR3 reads CASMLETGQEQFF. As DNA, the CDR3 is TGCGCCAGCATGCTGGAGACAGGGCAAGAGCAGTTCTTC.

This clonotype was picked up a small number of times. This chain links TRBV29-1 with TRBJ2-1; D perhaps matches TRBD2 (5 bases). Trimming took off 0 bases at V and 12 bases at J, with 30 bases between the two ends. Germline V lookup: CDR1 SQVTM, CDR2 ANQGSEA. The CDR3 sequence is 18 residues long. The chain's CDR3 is CSVEDRGAGGVLYLGQFF. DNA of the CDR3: TGCAGCGTTGAAGATCGGGGAGCCGGAGGAGTTCTTTACCTTGGGCAGTTCTTC.

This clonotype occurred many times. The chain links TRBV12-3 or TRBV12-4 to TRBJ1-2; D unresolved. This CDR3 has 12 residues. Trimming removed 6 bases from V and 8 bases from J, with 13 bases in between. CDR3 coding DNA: TGTGCCAGCAGCCCAGGAGTCTTCGGCTACACCTTC. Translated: CASSPGVFGYTF.

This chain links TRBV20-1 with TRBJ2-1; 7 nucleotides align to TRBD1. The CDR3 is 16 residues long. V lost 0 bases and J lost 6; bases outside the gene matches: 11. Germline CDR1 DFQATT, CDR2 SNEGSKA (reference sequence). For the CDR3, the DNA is TGCAGTGCTAGAGATGATGGACAGGTGGCGGGCAATGAGCAGTTCTTC. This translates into CSARDDGQVAGNEQFF.

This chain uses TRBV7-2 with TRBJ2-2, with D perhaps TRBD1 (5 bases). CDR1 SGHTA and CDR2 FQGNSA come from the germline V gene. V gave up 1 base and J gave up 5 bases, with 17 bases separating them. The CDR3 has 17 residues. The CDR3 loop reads CASSLEGRGSATGELFF. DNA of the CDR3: TGTGCCAGCAGCTTAGAGGGGCGCGGTTCCGCTACCGGGGAGCTGTTTTTT.

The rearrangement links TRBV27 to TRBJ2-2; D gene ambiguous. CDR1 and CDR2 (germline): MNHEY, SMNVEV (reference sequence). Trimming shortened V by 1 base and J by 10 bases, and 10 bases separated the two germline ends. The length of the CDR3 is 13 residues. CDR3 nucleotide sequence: TGTGCCAGCAGTTTATACCCCAGCCAGGAGCTGTTTTTT. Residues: CASSLYPSQELFF.

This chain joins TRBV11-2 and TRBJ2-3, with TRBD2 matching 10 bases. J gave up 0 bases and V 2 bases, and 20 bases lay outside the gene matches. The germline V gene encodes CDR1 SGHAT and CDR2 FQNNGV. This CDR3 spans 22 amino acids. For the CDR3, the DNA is TGTGCCAGCAGCTTACTAAATTGGACTAGCGGACCCTGGGGGGGAAGCACAGATACGCAGTATTTT. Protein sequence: CASSLLNWTSGPWGGSTDTQYF.

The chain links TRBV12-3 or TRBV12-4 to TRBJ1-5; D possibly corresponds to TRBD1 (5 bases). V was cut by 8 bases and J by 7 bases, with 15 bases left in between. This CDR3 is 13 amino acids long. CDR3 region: CASAYGGEQPQHF. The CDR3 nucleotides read TGTGCCAGCGCCTATGGGGGGGAACAGCCCCAGCATTTT.

As DNA, the CDR3 is TGCAGCGTTACCCGGGGCGACTCCTACAATGAGCAGTTCTTC. This gives the protein CSVTRGDSYNEQFF. The rearrangement joins TRBV29-1 to TRBJ2-1; either TRBD1 or TRBD2 may supply D (5 bases each). Trimming stripped 5 bases from V and 0 bases from J, with 11 bases between. This CDR3 comprises 14 residues. The germline CDR1 and CDR2 sequences are SQVTM and ANQGSEA.

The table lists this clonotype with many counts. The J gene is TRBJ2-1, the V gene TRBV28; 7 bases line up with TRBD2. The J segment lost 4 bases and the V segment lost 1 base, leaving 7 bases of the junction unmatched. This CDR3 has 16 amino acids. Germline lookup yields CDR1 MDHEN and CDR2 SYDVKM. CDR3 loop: CASSLSPLADYNEQFF. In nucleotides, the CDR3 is TGTGCCAGCAGTTTATCCCCGCTAGCGGATTACAATGAGCAGTTCTTC.

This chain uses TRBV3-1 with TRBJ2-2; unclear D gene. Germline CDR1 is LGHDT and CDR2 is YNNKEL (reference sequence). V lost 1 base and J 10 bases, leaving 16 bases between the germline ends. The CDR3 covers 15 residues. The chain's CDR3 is CASSQVKMYPLELFF. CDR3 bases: TGTGCCAGCAGCCAAGTAAAAATGTACCCACTGGAGCTGTTTTTT.

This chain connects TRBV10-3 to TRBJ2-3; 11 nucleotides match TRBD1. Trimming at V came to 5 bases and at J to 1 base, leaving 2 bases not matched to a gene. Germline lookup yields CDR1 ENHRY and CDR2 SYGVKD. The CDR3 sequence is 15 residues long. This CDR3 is CAISKGQGGTDTQYF. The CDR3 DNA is TGTGCCATCAGTAAGGGACAGGGGGGCACAGATACGCAGTATTTT.

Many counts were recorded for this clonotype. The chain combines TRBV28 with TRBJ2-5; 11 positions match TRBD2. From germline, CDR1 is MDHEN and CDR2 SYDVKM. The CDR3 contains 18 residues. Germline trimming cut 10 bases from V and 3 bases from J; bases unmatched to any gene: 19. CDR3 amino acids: CANQTSGSKVRHKETQYF. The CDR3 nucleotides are TGTGCCAACCAAACTAGCGGGAGCAAAGTAAGACATAAAGAGACCCAGTACTTC.

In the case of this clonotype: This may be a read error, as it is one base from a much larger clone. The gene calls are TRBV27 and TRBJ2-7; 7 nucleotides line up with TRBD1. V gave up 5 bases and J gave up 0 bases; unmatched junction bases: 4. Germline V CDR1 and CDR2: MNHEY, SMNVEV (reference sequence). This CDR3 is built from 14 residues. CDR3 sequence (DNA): TGTGCCAGCAGTATACAGGGGAGCTCCTACGAGCAGTACTTC. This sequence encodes CASSIQGSSYEQYF.

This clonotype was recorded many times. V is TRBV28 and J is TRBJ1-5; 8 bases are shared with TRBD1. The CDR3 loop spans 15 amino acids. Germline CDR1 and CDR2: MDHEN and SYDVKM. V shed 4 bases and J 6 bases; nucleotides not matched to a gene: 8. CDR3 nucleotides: TGTGCCAGCAGTTACCCGGACAGGGCGAGTCAGCCCCAGCATTTT. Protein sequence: CASSYPDRASQPQHF.

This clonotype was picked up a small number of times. The CDR3 DNA is TGTGCCAGCCAGCGGGAGGGGGGCGAGCAGTACTTC. This codes for CASQREGGEQYF. The genes are TRBV6-1 and TRBJ2-7; 10 bases are a match to TRBD2. CDR3 length: 12 residues. The germline CDR1 and CDR2 sequences are MNHNS and SASEGT. After removal of 8 bases from V and 6 bases from J, the junction contained 4 bases not matched to a gene.

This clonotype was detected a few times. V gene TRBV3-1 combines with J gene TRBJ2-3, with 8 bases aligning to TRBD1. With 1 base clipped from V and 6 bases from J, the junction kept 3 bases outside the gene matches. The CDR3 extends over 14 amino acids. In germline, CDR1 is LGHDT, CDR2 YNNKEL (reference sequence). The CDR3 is CASSQGRGLDTQYF. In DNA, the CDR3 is TGTGCCAGCAGCCAAGGCAGGGGGCTGGATACGCAGTATTTT.